This T cell receptor (beta chain) was documented in a study of post-analysis software for immune sequencing data. The authors incorporated unique molecular identifiers into the TCR beta cDNA libraries. TCRdb passed the PCR reads through MiXCR, listing each CDR3 protein once. This repertoire shows 700,000 to 900,000 distinct CDR3 sequences, roughly 46% found once; its top ten account for just under 5%. This clonotype has just a few counts. Antigen unknown. Study-wide points: Five or six TRBV segments, including TRBV5-6, TRBV5-1 and TRBV20-1, were more frequent in patients than controls. Strong co-clustering by F measure linked samples that shared a preparation batch. Multiple sclerosis patients showed significantly lower normalized Chao1 diversity than controls did.

The V gene's germline CDR1 is MNHNS and CDR2 SASEGT. CDR3 size: 16 residues. The V gene end was trimmed by 7 bases and the J gene end by 7 bases; junction bases not matched to a gene: 14. Input material: blood. The chain joins TRBV6-1 to TRBJ2-1, with TRBD1 identical over 9 bases. The sequence was obtained from a girl between 5 and 17 years old with multiple sclerosis. Here the CDR3 reads CASTPGSGTGFNEQFF. In nucleotides, the CDR3 is TGTGCCAGCACCCCGGGGTCGGGGACAGGGTTTAATGAGCAGTTCTTC.